This record covers a single TCR beta chain. The CDR3 has 15 amino acids. In germline, CDR1 is SEHNR, CDR2 FQNEAQ (reference sequence). J lost 6 bases, V lost 2 bases, and 5 bases had no gene match. This entry is derived from a study of T-cell reconstitution after alpha-beta-depleted transplantation in children. Unique molecular identifiers were incorporated into the prepared TCRbeta library. TCRdb reprocessed the PCR reads via MiXCR and lists one record per CDR3 protein. Among a few hundred thousand distinct CDR3 sequences, about a tenth were seen once, and the ten largest hold 4.5% to 7%. The V and J genes are TRBV7-9 and TRBJ1-4, with 8 bases lining up with TRBD1. The receptor was derived from a human donor who donated a stem cell graft to a child with acute myeloid leukemia. The source was PBMCs from the stem cell graft donor, collected from the stem cell graft. CDR3 in DNA: TGTGCCAGCAGCTTACCTGGACAGGGAGATGAAAAACTGTTTTTT. Protein: CASSLPGQGDEKLFF.